The T cell receptor (beta chain) under discussion was sequenced for a study of CD8+ T cells in alopecia areata. Study observations and caveats: Scalp sequencing also captures normal skin's resident alphabeta T cells.

cDNA prepared by RNA extraction and subsequent reverse transcription served as the template for sequencing. Sequencing was performed with immunoSEQ multiplex PCR; in TCRdb, only in-frame clones are kept and a portion is missing. The sample lists roughly 100,000 clones; roughly 50% were seen once. Between the trimmed V and J ends, which lost 2 bases and 10 bases, there was a span of 9 bases. This CDR3 contains 13 residues. Germline-derived CDR1 and CDR2 are SNHLY and FYNNEI. With respect to this clone: Its specificity is not known.

This chain connects TRBV2 to TRBJ1-6, with D hard to call. The clonotype originates from a human donor in good health. Source material: CD4+ T cells sorted from blood. Here the CDR3 DNA reads TGTGCCAGCAGTGAACACAAGGTCTCACCCCTCCACTTT. Encoded protein: CASSEHKVSPLHF.